A single sample gave rise to the 3 T cell receptor beta chains below, sequenced in a study of cytomegalovirus exposure and HLA in healthy donors. This PCR relied on a set of 60 Vbeta primers and 13 Jbeta primers. Generated by immunoSEQ multiplex PCR, the TCRdb table keeps only in-frame clones and is missing some. The repertoire holds approximately 210,000 clones, with around 75% as singletons. The sample was PBMCs. These receptors were taken from a male donor in good health and CMV-seropositive.

The chain employs TRBV7-3 and TRBJ1-1; D is ambiguous. Germline CDR1 is SGHTA and CDR2 is FQGTGA. CDR3 length: 14 residues. V was shortened by 2 bases and J by 0 bases, with 7 bases between the two germline ends. CDR3 bases: TGTGCCAGCAGCTTAGTTGGGCTGAACACTGAAGCTTTCTTT. The encoded protein is CASSLVGLNTEAFF. Looking up the rest from reference TRBV7-3 and TRBJ1-1 gives the full variable domain: GAGVSQTPSNKVTEKGKYVELRCDPISGHTALYWYRQSLGQGPEFLIYFQGTGAADDSGLPNDRFFAVRPEGSVSTLKIQRTERGDSAVYLCASSLVGLNTEAFFGQGTRLTVV.

The chain carries TRBV7-2 and TRBJ2-1; no firm D call. The CDR3 length is 15 residues. Germline V gene data show CDR1 as SGHTA and CDR2 as FQGNSA. Trimming left V 5 bases short and J 0 bases short, with 11 bases between. CDR3 DNA sequence: TGTGCCAGCAGCAAAAGCGTGAGCTCCTACAATGAGCAGTTCTTC. This sequence encodes CASSKSVSSYNEQFF. Based on the CDR3 plus reference TRBV7-2 and TRBJ2-1, the full variable domain is GAGVSQSPSNKVTEKGKDVELRCDPISGHTALYWYRQSLGQGLEFLIYFQGNSAPDKSGLPSDRFSAERTGGSVSTLTIQRTQQEDSAVYLCASSKSVSSYNEQFFGPGTRLTVL.

The rearrangement uses TRBV7-9 and TRBJ1-1, with D hard to call. Trimming took 5 bases from V and 0 from J, leaving 19 bases between them. The CDR3 totals 17 residues. The V gene's germline CDR1 is SEHNR and CDR2 FQNEAQ (reference sequence). CDR3 nucleotide sequence: TGTGCCAGCAGCCAAATCGGGAAAGGTACCTTGAACACTGAAGCTTTCTTT. As protein: CASSQIGKGTLNTEAFF. Variable domain in full (rest from reference TRBV7-9 and TRBJ1-1): DTGVSQNPRHKITKRGQNVTFRCDPISEHNRLYWYRQTLGQGPEFLTYFQNEAQLEKSRLLSDRFSAERPKGSFSTLEIQRTEQGDSAMYLCASSQIGKGTLNTEAFFGQGTRLTVV.